Shown below are 14 T cell receptor beta chains from a single sample sequenced in a study of identifying expanded T cells in peripheral blood (dated by TCRdb to about 2019). The library was built by means of the immunoSEQ multiplex PCR assay. TCRdb provides this immuneACCESS table in a form limited to in-frame rearrangements. Some clones are lacking; in checked studies, under half of them reflect an unresolved V gene, and why the rest are absent is not known. This sample gives 100,000 to 110,000 clones in total; over 70% of them show up just once. The leading ten clones occupy just over 5.5% of the sample. Sequences were obtained from blood. The receptors stem from a person aged 18 to 75 in good health.

A few counts support this clone. The V gene is TRBV2, the J gene TRBJ1-1; D not resolved. From germline, CDR1 is SNHLY and CDR2 FYNNEI. With 6 bases removed from V and 4 bases from J, the gap between germline ends came to 12 bases. The CDR3 totals 13 residues. The CDR3 protein is CASRADAGTEAFF. Here the CDR3 DNA reads TGTGCCAGCAGGGCCGACGCGGGCACTGAAGCTTTCTTT.

This chain links TRBV5-1 with TRBJ2-1; 7 bases are shared with TRBD1. Trimming removed 4 bases from V and 3 bases from J; junction bases left unmatched: 7. Germline CDR1 SGHRS, CDR2 YFSETQ. The CDR3 loop spans 15 amino acids. For the CDR3, the DNA is TGCGCCAGCAGCCTAACAGGGGCGATCTACAATGAGCAGTTCTTC. Amino acids: CASSLTGAIYNEQFF.

This clone was observed a few times. The chain is built from TRBV29-1 and TRBJ2-7; 8 bases are a match to TRBD2. The CDR3 extends over 17 amino acids. The V and J ends lost 4 bases and 0 bases, in that order; junction bases with no gene match: 14. CDR1 and CDR2 from the germline V gene are SQVTM and ANQGSEA. The CDR3 spells CSVGSGSPPWGSYEQYF. The CDR3 nucleotides are TGCAGCGTTGGAAGCGGGAGTCCCCCGTGGGGCTCCTACGAGCAGTACTTC.

The CDR3 DNA follows: TGTGCCAGCAGTTTACTCTCGGCGGGAGGGCCGAAGACCCAGTACTTC. It specifies CASSLLSAGGPKTQYF. This chain uses TRBV27 with TRBJ2-5, with TRBD2 matching 9 bases. After removal of 2 bases from V and 6 bases from J, the junction contained 10 bases not matched to a gene. This CDR3 has 16 residues. CDR1 is MNHEY and CDR2 is SMNVEV in the germline V gene (reference sequence).

The rearrangement links TRBV5-6 to TRBJ2-3; TRBD2 matches at 12 bases. V gave up 4 bases and J gave up 3 bases; unmatched junction bases: 6. This CDR3 is built from 16 residues. Germline V gene lookup returns CDR1 SGHDT and CDR2 YYEEEE. The CDR3 protein is CASSDDTSGRTDTQYF. In nucleotides, the CDR3 is TGTGCCAGCAGCGACGATACTAGCGGGAGGACAGATACGCAGTATTTT.

The J gene is TRBJ2-3, the V gene TRBV10-2; 15 bases are a match to TRBD2. CDR1 is WSHSY and CDR2 is SAAADI in the germline V gene. CDR3 length: 17 amino acids. The trim removed 9 bases at V and 3 bases at J, leaving 10 bases unmatched. The CDR3 is CASTRTGLAGGTDTQYF. As DNA, the CDR3 is TGCGCCAGTACTAGAACGGGACTAGCGGGGGGAACAGATACGCAGTATTTT.

The gene calls are TRBV18 and TRBJ2-1, with TRBD1 matching 9 bases. Unmatched junction bases numbered 2, after V lost 2 bases and J lost 9 bases. The germline CDR1 and CDR2 sequences are KGHSH and LQKENI. This CDR3 is 13 amino acids long. CDR3 residues: CASSPGTGREQFF. The CDR3 nucleotides are TGTGCCAGCTCACCAGGGACAGGGCGTGAGCAGTTCTTC.

The V call is TRBV10-3, the J call TRBJ2-5, with 7 bases that match TRBD1. There are 16 residues in the CDR3. Germline CDR1 ENHRY, CDR2 SYGVKD. V was pared by 4 bases and J by 1 base, with 9 bases of the junction left unmatched. CDR3 DNA sequence: TGTGCCATCAGTGGCCGTGGGGACAGCCTCCAAGAGACCCAGTACTTC. It codes for CAISGRGDSLQETQYF.

J is TRBJ1-1 and V is TRBV12-5, with D tentatively TRBD1 (6 bases). The CDR3 contains 13 residues. V was clipped by 7 bases and J by 1 base, with 10 bases between them. Germline-derived CDR1 and CDR2 are LGHNT and FRNRAP. As DNA, the CDR3 is TGTGCTAGTGAGGTAGGGGGGAACACTGAAGCTTTCTTT. Translated: CASEVGGNTEAFF.

V is TRBV9 and J is TRBJ2-7; 9 bases agree with TRBD2. The trim removed 4 bases at V and 6 bases at J, leaving 14 bases unmatched. This CDR3 is 16 amino acids long. Germline-derived CDR1 and CDR2 are SGDLS and YYNGEE. CDR3 DNA: TGTGCCAGCAGCCCCACCGGGGGGCTAGCGGGGCTCGAGCAGTACTTC. It translates to CASSPTGGLAGLEQYF.

The chain uses TRBV9 and TRBJ2-1; D assignment may be TRBD1 or TRBD2 (5 bases each). Germline CDR1 is SGDLS and CDR2 is YYNGEE. This CDR3 is built from 14 residues. Between the trimmed V and J ends, which lost 2 bases and 6 bases, there was a span of 12 bases. CDR3 amino acids: CASSVRGGVNEQFF. In DNA form, the CDR3 reads TGTGCCAGCAGCGTTCGGGGCGGAGTCAATGAGCAGTTCTTC.

This chain links TRBV7-3 with TRBJ1-1; D is unclear. The V end lost 2 bases, the J end lost 1 base, and 17 bases lay between the germline ends. CDR1 and CDR2 from the germline V gene are SGHTA and FQGTGA. The CDR3 has 17 residues. The CDR3: CASSLSPVGSPNTEAFF. CDR3 DNA: TGTGCCAGCAGCTTATCGCCGGTAGGGTCCCCGAACACTGAAGCTTTCTTT. The complete variable domain, with remaining parts taken from reference TRBV7-3 and TRBJ1-1, reads GAGVSQTPSNKVTEKGKYVELRCDPISGHTALYWYRQSLGQGPEFLIYFQGTGAADDSGLPNDRFFAVRPEGSVSTLKIQRTERGDSAVYLCASSLSPVGSPNTEAFFGQGTRLTVV.

V gene TRBV18 combines with J gene TRBJ2-2; D unresolved. With 4 bases removed from V and 7 bases from J, the gap between germline ends came to 10 bases. Germline V lookup: CDR1 KGHSH, CDR2 LQKENI. The length of the CDR3 is 13 residues. CDR3 in amino acids: CASSQGRNGELFF. The CDR3 bases are TGTGCCAGCTCACAGGGAAGGAACGGGGAGCTGTTTTTT.

The J gene is TRBJ2-3, the V gene TRBV5-1; the D is unclear. The length of the CDR3 is 15 residues. Trimming removed 2 bases at V and 6 bases at J, with 16 bases between. CDR1 is SGHRS and CDR2 is YFSETQ in the germline V gene. In DNA, the CDR3 is TGCGCCAGCAGCTTTGGCAGCGCTGTGACGGATACGCAGTATTTT. Its translation: CASSFGSAVTDTQYF.